Following are 3 T cell receptor beta chains from one sample sequenced in a study of blood T cell repertoires in COVID-19. Generated by immunoSEQ multiplex PCR, the TCRdb table keeps only in-frame clones and is missing some. The sample contains 200,000 to 250,000 clones, less than 90% of which appear only once. Sequenced material: peripheral blood. The receptors were gathered from a woman in her sixties who had recovered from COVID-19.

The chain joins TRBV10-3 to TRBJ1-3; 9 nucleotides align to TRBD1. This CDR3 contains 17 residues. V lost 4 bases to trimming and J lost 4 bases; unmatched junction nucleotides: 11. Germline V lookup: CDR1 ENHRY, CDR2 SYGVKD. This CDR3 reads CAISGSLGTGIGNTIYF. CDR3 nucleotide sequence: TGTGCCATCAGTGGCAGCCTCGGGACAGGGATCGGAAACACCATATATTTT.

The rearrangement joins TRBV14 to TRBJ2-7; 7 bases are a match to TRBD1. Germline lookup yields CDR1 SGHDN and CDR2 FVKESK. The CDR3 is made up of 17 amino acids. After removal of 4 bases from V and 6 bases from J, the junction contained 18 bases not matched to a gene. The chain's CDR3 is CASSLLWAGDRAGEQYF. CDR3 DNA sequence: TGTGCCAGCAGCCTTCTCTGGGCCGGTGACAGGGCCGGCGAGCAGTACTTC.

This chain connects TRBV7-2 to TRBJ2-1; 14 bases fit TRBD2. The CDR3 has 16 residues. CDR1 and CDR2 from the germline V gene are SGHTA and FQGNSA. Trimming at V came to 1 base and at J to 7 bases, leaving 3 bases not matched to a gene. CDR3 amino acids: CASSLGLAGGLNEQFF. Here the CDR3 DNA reads TGTGCCAGCAGCTTAGGACTAGCGGGGGGGTTGAATGAGCAGTTCTTC.